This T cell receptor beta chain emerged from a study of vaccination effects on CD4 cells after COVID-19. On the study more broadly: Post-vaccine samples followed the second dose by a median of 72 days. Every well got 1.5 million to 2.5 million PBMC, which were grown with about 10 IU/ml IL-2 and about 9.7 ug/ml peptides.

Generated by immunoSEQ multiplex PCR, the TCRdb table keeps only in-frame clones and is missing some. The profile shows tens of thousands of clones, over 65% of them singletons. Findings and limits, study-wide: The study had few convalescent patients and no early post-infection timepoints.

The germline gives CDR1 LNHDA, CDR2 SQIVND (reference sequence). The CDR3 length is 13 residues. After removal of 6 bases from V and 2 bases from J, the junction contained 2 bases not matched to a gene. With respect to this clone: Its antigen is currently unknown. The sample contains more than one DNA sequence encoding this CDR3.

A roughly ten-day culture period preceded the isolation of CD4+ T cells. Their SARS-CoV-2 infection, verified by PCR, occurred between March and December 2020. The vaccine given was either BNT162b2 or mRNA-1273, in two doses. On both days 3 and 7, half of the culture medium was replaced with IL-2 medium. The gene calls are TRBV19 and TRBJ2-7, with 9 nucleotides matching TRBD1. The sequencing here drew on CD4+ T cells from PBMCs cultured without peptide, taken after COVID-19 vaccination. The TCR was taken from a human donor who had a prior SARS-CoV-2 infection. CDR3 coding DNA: TGTGCCAGTAGCCGGGACAGGGCCTACGAGCAGTACTTC. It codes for CASSRDRAYEQYF. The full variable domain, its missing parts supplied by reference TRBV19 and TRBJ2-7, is DGGITQSPKYLFRKEGQNVTLSCEQNLNHDAMYWYRQDPGQGLRLIYYSQIVNDFQKGDIAEGYSVSREKKESFPLTVTSAQKNPTAFYLCASSRDRAYEQYFGPGTRLTVT.